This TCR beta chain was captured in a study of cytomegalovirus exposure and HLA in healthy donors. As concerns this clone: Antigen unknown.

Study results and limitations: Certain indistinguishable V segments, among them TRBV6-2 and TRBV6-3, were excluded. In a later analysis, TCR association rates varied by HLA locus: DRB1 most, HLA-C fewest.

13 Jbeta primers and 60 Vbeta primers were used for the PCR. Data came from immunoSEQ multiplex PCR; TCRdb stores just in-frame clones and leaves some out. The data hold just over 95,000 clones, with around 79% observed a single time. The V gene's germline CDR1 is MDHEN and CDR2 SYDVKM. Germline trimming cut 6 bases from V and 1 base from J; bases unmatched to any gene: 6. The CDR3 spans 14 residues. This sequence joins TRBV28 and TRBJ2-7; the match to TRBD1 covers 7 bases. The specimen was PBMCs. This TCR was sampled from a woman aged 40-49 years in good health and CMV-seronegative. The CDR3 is CASSPTGLSYEQYF. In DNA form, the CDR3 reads TGTGCCAGCAGCCCGACAGGGTTATCCTACGAGCAGTACTTC.